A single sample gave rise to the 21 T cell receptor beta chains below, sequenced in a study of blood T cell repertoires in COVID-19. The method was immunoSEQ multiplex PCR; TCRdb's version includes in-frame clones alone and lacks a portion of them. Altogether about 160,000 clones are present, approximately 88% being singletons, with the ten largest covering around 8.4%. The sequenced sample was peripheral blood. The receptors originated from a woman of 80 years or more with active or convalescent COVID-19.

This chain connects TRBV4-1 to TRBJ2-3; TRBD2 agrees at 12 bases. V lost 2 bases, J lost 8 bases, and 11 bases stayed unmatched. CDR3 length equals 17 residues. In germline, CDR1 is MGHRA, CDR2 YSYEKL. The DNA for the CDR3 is TGCGCCAGCAGCCAATGGACTAGCGGGGACCCTCGGGGTACGCAGTATTTT. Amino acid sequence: CASSQWTSGDPRGTQYF.

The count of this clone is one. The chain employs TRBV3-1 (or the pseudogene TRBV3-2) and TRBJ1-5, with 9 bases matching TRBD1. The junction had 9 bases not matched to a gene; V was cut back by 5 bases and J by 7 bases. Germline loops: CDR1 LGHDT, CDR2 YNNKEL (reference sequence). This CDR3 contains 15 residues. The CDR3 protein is CASSSSTGGRQPQHF. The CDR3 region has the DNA TGTGCCAGCAGCTCATCTACAGGGGGCAGGCAGCCCCAGCATTTT.

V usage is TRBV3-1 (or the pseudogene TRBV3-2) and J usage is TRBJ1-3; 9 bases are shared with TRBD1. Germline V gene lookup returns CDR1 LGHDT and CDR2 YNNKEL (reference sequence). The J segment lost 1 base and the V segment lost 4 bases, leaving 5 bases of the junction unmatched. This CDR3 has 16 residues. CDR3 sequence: CASSPRDRESGNTIYF. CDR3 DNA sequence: TGTGCCAGCAGCCCCCGGGACAGGGAATCTGGAAACACCATATATTTT.

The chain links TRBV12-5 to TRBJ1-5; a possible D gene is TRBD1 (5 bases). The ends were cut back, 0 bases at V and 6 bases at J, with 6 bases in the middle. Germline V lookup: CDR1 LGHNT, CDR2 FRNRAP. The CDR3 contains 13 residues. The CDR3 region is CASGLVRGQPQHF. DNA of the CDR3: TGTGCTAGTGGTTTGGTAAGGGGTCAGCCCCAGCATTTT.

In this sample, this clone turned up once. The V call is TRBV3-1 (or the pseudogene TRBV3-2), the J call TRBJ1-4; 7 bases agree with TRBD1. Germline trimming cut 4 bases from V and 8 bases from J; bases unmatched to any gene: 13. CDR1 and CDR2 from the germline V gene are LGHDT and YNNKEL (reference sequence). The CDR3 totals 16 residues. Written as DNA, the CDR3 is TGTGCCAGCAGCCGCCGAACCGGACAGGCTGGGGAAAAACTGTTTTTT. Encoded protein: CASSRRTGQAGEKLFF.

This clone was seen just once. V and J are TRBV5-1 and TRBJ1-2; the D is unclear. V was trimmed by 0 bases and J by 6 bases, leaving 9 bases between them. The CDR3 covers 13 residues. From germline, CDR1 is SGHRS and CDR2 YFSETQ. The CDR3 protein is CASSLGSYNGYTF. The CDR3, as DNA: TGCGCCAGCAGCTTGGGCAGTTATAATGGCTACACCTTC.

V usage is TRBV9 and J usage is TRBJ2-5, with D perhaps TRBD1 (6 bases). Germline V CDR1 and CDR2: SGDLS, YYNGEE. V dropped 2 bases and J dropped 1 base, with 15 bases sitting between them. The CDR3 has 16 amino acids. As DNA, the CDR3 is TGTGCCAGCAGCGTTGCAGGGGAGAGATTCCAAGAGACCCAGTACTTC. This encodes CASSVAGERFQETQYF.

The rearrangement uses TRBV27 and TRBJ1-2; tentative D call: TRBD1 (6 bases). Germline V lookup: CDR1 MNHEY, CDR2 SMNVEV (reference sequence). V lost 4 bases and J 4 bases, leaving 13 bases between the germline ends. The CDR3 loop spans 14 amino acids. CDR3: CASSSIGGGYGYTF. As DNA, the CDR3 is TGTGCCAGCAGTTCGATAGGGGGGGGCTATGGCTACACCTTC.

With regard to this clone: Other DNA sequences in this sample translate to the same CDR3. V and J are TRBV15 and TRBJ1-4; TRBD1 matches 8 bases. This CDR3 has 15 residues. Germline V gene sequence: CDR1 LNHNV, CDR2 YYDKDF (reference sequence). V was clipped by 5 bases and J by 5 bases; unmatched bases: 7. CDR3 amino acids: CATSPRTGRNEKLFF. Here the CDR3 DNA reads TGTGCCACCAGCCCACGGACAGGGCGGAATGAAAAACTGTTTTTT. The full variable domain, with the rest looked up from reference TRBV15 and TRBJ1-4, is DAMVIQNPRYQVTQFGKPVTLSCSQTLNHNVMYWYQQKSSQAPKLLFHYYDKDFNNEADTPDNFQSRRPNTSFCFLDIRSPGLGDTAMYLCATSPRTGRNEKLFFGSGTQLSVL.

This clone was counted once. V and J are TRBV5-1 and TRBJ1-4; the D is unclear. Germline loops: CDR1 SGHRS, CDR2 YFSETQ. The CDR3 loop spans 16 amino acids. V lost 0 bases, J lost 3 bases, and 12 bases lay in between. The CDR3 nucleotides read TGCGCCAGCAGCTTGGGAGGCCCGACGGCTAATGAAAAACTGTTTTTT. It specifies CASSLGGPTANEKLFF. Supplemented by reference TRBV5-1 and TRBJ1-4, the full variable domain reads KAGVTQTPRYLIKTRGQQVTLSCSPISGHRSVSWYQQTPGQGLQFLFEYFSETQRNKGNFPGRFSGRQFSNSRSEMNVSTLELGDSALYLCASSLGGPTANEKLFFGSGTQLSVL.

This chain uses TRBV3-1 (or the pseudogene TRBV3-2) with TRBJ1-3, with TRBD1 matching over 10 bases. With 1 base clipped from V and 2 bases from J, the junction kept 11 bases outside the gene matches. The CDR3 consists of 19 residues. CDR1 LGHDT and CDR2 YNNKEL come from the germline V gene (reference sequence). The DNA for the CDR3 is TGTGCCAGCAGCCAAGGAGCCCCTTATGGGACAGGGGCTGGAAACACCATATATTTT. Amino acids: CASSQGAPYGTGAGNTIYF.

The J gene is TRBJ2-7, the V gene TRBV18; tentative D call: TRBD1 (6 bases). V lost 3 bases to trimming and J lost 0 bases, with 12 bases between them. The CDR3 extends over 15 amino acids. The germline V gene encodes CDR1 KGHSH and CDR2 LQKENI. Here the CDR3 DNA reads TGTGCCAGCTCACCTGTCCAGGGGACCTCCTACGAGCAGTACTTC. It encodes CASSPVQGTSYEQYF. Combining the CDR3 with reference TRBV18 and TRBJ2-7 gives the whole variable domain NAGVMQNPRHLVRRRGQEARLRCSPMKGHSHVYWYRQLPEEGLKFMVYLQKENIIDESGMPKERFSAEFPKEGPSILRIQQVVRGDSAAYFCASSPVQGTSYEQYFGPGTRLTVT.

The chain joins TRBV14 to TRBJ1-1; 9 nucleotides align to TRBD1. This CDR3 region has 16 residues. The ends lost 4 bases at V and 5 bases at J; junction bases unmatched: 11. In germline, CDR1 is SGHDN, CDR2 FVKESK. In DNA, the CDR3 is TGTGCCAGCAGCCTTCTCGGGGGACAGGGAGAGACTGAAGCTTTCTTT. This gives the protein CASSLLGGQGETEAFF.

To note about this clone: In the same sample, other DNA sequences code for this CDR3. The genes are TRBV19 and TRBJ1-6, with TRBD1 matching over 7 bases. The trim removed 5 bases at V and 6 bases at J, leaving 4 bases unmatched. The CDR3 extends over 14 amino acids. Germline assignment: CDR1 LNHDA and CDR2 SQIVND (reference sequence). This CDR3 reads CASSPTGSNSPLHF. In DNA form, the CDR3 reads TGTGCCAGTAGTCCGACAGGGAGTAATTCACCCCTCCACTTT.

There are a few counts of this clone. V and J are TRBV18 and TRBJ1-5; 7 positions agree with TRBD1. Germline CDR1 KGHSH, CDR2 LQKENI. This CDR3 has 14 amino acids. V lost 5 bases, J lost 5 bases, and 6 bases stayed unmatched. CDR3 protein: CASSELTGDQPQHF. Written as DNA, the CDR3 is TGTGCCAGCTCAGAATTAACAGGGGATCAGCCCCAGCATTTT. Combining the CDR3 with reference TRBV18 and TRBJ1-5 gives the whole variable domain NAGVMQNPRHLVRRRGQEARLRCSPMKGHSHVYWYRQLPEEGLKFMVYLQKENIIDESGMPKERFSAEFPKEGPSILRIQQVVRGDSAAYFCASSELTGDQPQHFGDGTRLSIL.

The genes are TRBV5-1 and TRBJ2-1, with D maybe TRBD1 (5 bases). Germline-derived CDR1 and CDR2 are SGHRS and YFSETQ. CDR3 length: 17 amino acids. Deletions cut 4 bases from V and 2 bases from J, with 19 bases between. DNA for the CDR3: TGCGCCAGCAGCGAGTTACTTGGGGCGCGAGCCTACAATGAGCAGTTCTTC. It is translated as CASSELLGARAYNEQFF. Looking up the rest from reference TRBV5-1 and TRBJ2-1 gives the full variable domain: KAGVTQTPRYLIKTRGQQVTLSCSPISGHRSVSWYQQTPGQGLQFLFEYFSETQRNKGNFPGRFSGRQFSNSRSEMNVSTLELGDSALYLCASSELLGARAYNEQFFGPGTRLTVL.

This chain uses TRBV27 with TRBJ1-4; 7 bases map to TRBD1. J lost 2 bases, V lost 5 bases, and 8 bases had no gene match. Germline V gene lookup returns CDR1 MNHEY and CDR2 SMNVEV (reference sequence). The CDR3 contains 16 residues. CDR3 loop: CASSPTGWATNEKLFF. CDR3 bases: TGTGCCAGCAGTCCGACAGGGTGGGCGACTAATGAAAAACTGTTTTTT.

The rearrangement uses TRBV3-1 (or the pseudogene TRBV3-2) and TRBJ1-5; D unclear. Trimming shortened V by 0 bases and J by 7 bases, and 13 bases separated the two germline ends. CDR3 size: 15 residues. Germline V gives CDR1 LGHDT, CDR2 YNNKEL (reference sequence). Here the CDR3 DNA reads TGTGCCAGCAGCCAAGATAACGGGGAGAGGCAGCCCCAGCATTTT. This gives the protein CASSQDNGERQPQHF.

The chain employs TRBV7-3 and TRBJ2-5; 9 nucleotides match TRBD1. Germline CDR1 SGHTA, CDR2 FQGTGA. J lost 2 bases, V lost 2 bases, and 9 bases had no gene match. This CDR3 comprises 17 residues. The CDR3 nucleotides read TGTGCCAGCAGCTTAGCGGGGACAGGGAGATTACAAGAGACCCAGTACTTC. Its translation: CASSLAGTGRLQETQYF.

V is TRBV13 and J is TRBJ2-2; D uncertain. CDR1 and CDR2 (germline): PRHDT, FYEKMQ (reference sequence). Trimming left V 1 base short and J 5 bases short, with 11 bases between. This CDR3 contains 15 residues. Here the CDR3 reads CASSLVGSRTGELFF. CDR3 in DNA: TGTGCCAGCAGCTTAGTTGGGTCGCGGACCGGGGAGCTGTTTTTT.

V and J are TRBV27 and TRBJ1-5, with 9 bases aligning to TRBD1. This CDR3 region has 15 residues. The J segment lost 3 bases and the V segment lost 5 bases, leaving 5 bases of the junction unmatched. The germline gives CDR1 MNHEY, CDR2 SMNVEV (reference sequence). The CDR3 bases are TGTGCCAGCAGTCAAGACAGGGGGAACAATCAGCCCCAGCATTTT. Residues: CASSQDRGNNQPQHF.